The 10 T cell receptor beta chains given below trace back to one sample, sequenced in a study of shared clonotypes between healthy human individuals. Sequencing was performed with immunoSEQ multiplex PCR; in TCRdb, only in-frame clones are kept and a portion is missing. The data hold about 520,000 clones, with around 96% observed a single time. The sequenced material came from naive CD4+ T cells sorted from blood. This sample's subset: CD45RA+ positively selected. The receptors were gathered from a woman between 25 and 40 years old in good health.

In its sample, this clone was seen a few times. CDR3 coding DNA: TGCGCCAGCAGCTTGTATGTCGGACGGAACAATGAGCAGTTCTTC. It codes for CASSLYVGRNNEQFF. The chain combines TRBV5-1 with TRBJ2-1, with unresolved D. The ends were cut back, 1 base at V and 5 bases at J, with 13 bases in the middle. The V gene's germline CDR1 is SGHRS and CDR2 YFSETQ. This CDR3 is built from 15 residues.

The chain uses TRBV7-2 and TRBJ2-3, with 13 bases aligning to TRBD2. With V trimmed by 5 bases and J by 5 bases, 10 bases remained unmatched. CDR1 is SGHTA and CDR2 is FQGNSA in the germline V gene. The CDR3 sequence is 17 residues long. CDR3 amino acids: CASSRRTTSGRRDTQYF. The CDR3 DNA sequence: TGTGCCAGCAGCCGGAGGACGACTAGCGGGAGGCGAGATACGCAGTATTTT.

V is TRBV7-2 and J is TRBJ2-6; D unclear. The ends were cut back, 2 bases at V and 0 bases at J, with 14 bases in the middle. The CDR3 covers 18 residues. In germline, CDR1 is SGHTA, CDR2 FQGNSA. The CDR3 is CASSLRVVTSSGANVLTF. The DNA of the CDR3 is TGTGCCAGCAGCTTAAGGGTCGTCACCAGCTCTGGGGCCAACGTCCTGACTTTC.

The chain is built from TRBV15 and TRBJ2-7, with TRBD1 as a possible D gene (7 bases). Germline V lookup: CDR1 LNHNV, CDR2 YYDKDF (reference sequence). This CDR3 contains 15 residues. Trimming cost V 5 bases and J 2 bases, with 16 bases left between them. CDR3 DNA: TGTGCCACCAGCCCAGGAGGGCAGGGGGCCTACGAGCAGTACTTC. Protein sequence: CATSPGGQGAYEQYF.

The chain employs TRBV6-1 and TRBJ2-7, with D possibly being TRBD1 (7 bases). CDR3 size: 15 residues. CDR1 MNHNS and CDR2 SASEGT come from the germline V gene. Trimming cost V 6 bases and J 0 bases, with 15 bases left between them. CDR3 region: CASRVNRGGSYEQYF. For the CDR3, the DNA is TGTGCCAGCAGAGTTAACAGGGGAGGCTCCTACGAGCAGTACTTC.

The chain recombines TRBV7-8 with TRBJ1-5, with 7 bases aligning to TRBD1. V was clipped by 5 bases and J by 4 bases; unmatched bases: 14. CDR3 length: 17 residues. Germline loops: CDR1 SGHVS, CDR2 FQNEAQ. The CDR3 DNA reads TGTGCCAGCAGCCCTACACGACAGGGCGGTGGAAATCAGCCCCAGCATTTT. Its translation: CASSPTRQGGGNQPQHF.

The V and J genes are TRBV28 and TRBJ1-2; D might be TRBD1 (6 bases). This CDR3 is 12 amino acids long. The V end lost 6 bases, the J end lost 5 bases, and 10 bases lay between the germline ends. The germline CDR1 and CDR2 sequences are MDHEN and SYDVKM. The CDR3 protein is CASRVRGYGYTF. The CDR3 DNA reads TGTGCCAGCAGGGTGAGGGGGTATGGCTACACCTTC.

CDR3 coding DNA: TGTGCCAGCAGCTTATTGGACAGGGGTAACTATGGCTACACCTTC. The encoded protein is CASSLLDRGNYGYTF. The gene calls are TRBV5-4 and TRBJ1-2; 9 positions match TRBD1. V lost 2 bases, J lost 1 base, and 3 bases stayed unmatched. The CDR3 consists of 15 residues. Germline V CDR1 and CDR2: SGHNT, YYREEE (reference sequence).

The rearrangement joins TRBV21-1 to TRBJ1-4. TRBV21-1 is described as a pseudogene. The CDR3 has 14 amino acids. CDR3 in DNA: TGTGCCAGCAGGTACGGCCCAACTAATGAAAAACTGTTTTTT. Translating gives CASRYGPTNEKLFF.

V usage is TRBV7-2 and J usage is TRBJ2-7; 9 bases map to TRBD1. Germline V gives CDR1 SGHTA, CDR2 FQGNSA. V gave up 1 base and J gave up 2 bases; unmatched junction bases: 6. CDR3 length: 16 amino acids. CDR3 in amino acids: CASSLDRTGGPYEQYF. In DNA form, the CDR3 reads TGTGCCAGCAGCTTAGATCGTACAGGGGGCCCCTACGAGCAGTACTTC.